These 29 T cell receptor beta chains share one sample of origin, sequenced in a study of OX40 agonist ivuxolimab in advanced cancers. TCRdb's copy holds only in-frame clones and misses some; the assay was immunoSEQ multiplex PCR. The sample includes under 80,000 clones, about 94% seen only once; the top ten take 6.2%. Specimen: CD4+ or CD8+ T cells sorted from blood, collected in a trial of the OX40 agonist ivuxolimab. Receptors were obtained from an adult with an advanced solid tumor such as melanoma, head and neck, liver or kidney cancer.

V gene TRBV6-6 combines with J gene TRBJ2-7, with D tentatively TRBD1 (5 bases). V was pared by 7 bases and J by 1 base, with 11 bases between. Per germline, CDR1 MNHNY and CDR2 SVGAGI (reference sequence). This CDR3 region has 13 residues. CDR3 region: CASNLQDSYEQYF. Written as DNA, the CDR3 is TGTGCCAGCAACTTACAGGATTCCTACGAGCAGTACTTC.

The sample holds one count of this clone. The chain is built from TRBV4-1 and TRBJ1-1, with 7 bases fitting TRBD1. The CDR3 spans 17 residues. Trimming took 3 bases from V and 8 from J; bases not matched to a gene: 18. The germline CDR1 and CDR2 sequences are MGHRA and YSYEKL. This CDR3 reads CASSHTPPGGSAREAFF. The CDR3 nucleotides are TGCGCCAGCAGCCACACCCCTCCAGGGGGGTCAGCCCGGGAAGCTTTCTTT.

V usage is TRBV25-1 and J usage is TRBJ2-2, with TRBD2 matching over 9 bases. V lost 2 bases to trimming and J lost 7 bases; unmatched junction nucleotides: 11. Germline-derived CDR1 and CDR2 are MGHDK and SYGVNS. The CDR3 runs 17 residues. This CDR3 reads CASSERYSGSVDGELFF. The CDR3, as DNA: TGTGCCAGCAGTGAACGTTATAGCGGGAGTGTCGACGGGGAGCTGTTTTTT.

This chain joins TRBV13 and TRBJ2-7; 7 nucleotides line up with TRBD1. With V trimmed by 11 bases and J by 7 bases, 17 bases remained unmatched. Germline V gene data show CDR1 as PRHDT and CDR2 as FYEKMQ (reference sequence). This CDR3 has 14 residues. The chain's CDR3 is CAAEAGTAPGEQYF. The CDR3 DNA follows: TGTGCCGCCGAAGCCGGGACAGCCCCGGGTGAGCAGTACTTC.

The J gene is TRBJ2-5, the V gene TRBV6-5; D is tentatively TRBD1 or TRBD2 (5 bases each). Trimming left V 5 bases short and J 3 bases short, with 16 bases between. Germline assignment: CDR1 MNHEY and CDR2 SVGAGI. The CDR3 has 15 amino acids. CDR3 nucleotide sequence: TGTGCCAGCAGTACAACCGGGACGCCGAAAGAGACCCAGTACTTC. It is translated as CASSTTGTPKETQYF.

The chain links TRBV27 to TRBJ1-5; no clear D gene. V dropped 3 bases and J dropped 3 bases, with 9 bases sitting between them. This CDR3 has 14 residues. Germline CDR1 reads MNHEY; CDR2 reads SMNVEV (reference sequence). The CDR3 DNA sequence: TGTGCCAGCAGTTTCCGGGGAACCAATCAGCCCCAGCATTTT. Translating it yields CASSFRGTNQPQHF.

The rearrangement uses TRBV4-3 and TRBJ2-5; D is ambiguous. CDR1 is LGHNA and CDR2 is YSLEER in the germline V gene. This CDR3 has 19 residues. V lost 1 base to trimming and J lost 3 bases, with 24 bases between them. The CDR3 region has the DNA TGCGCCAGCAGCCAAGCATACCCATTAAGGCCCACCGAAAAAGAGACCCAGTACTTC. Translated: CASSQAYPLRPTEKETQYF.

The chain has TRBV14 and TRBJ2-2; D is uncertain. Germline CDR1 SGHDN, CDR2 FVKESK. The CDR3 is 12 amino acids. Deletions cut 8 bases from V and 4 bases from J, with 8 bases between. CDR3 residues: CASGWGTGELFF. The CDR3 DNA sequence: TGTGCCAGCGGGTGGGGCACCGGGGAGCTGTTTTTT.

J is TRBJ1-5 and V is TRBV19; D unresolved. Germline loops: CDR1 LNHDA, CDR2 SQIVND (reference sequence). There are 15 residues in the CDR3. V shed 2 bases and J shed 3 bases, with 11 bases lying between them. DNA for the CDR3: TGTGCCAGTAGTATATTCTGGGCTGACAATCAGCCCCAGCATTTT. Protein sequence: CASSIFWADNQPQHF.

V gene TRBV6-5 combines with J gene TRBJ2-1; D may be TRBD1 (5 bases). The CDR3 covers 14 residues. Trimming left V 0 bases short and J 7 bases short, with 10 bases between. Germline V CDR1 and CDR2: MNHEY, SVGAGI. The CDR3 sequence: CASSYSARVNEQFF. The CDR3 nucleotides are TGTGCCAGCAGTTACTCAGCCAGGGTAAATGAGCAGTTCTTC.

The chain has TRBV19 and TRBJ2-7; D gene uncertain. V lost 6 bases and J lost 5, with 17 bases in between. The CDR3 contains 14 residues. The germline CDR1 and CDR2 sequences are LNHDA and SQIVND (reference sequence). In DNA, the CDR3 is TGTGCCAGTAGCCCTAGGGCCCAAAGCGACGAGCAGTACTTC. This encodes CASSPRAQSDEQYF.

This chain connects TRBV29-1 to TRBJ1-2, with D perhaps matching TRBD1 (5 bases). Germline V gene sequence: CDR1 SQVTM, CDR2 ANQGSEA. The CDR3 spans 16 residues. V dropped 0 bases and J dropped 0 bases, with 14 bases sitting between them. The CDR3 nucleotides are TGCAGCGTTGAAGAAAGGGGAGAAGGGGCTAACTATGGCTACACCTTC. It translates to CSVEERGEGANYGYTF.

CDR3 coding DNA: TGTGCCAACCAGGACCTCACAGATACGCAGTATTTT. It specifies CANQDLTDTQYF. The chain links TRBV21-1 to TRBJ2-3. TRBV21-1 is an annotated pseudogene. This CDR3 comprises 12 residues.

This chain joins TRBV7-2 and TRBJ1-6; TRBD1 aligns across 8 bases. Germline CDR1 SGHTA, CDR2 FQGNSA. The CDR3 is 16 amino acids. After removal of 5 bases from V and 6 bases from J, the junction contained 9 bases not matched to a gene. CDR3 residues: CASSARLQGVNSPLHF. The CDR3 DNA reads TGTGCCAGCAGCGCCCGTCTACAGGGGGTTAATTCACCCCTCCACTTT.

J is TRBJ1-1 and V is TRBV27; D gene ambiguous. The germline V gene has CDR1 MNHEY and CDR2 SMNVEV (reference sequence). CDR3 size: 15 residues. Trimming removed 2 bases at V and 0 bases at J, with 10 bases between. The CDR3 bases are TGTGCCAGCAGTTTAGCGCAATCCCTGAACACTGAAGCTTTCTTT. Its protein is CASSLAQSLNTEAFF.

The V call is TRBV6-5, the J call TRBJ1-1, with D maybe TRBD1 (5 bases). This CDR3 is built from 14 residues. V lost 2 bases, J lost 4 bases, and 11 bases lay in between. CDR1 MNHEY and CDR2 SVGAGI come from the germline V gene. The CDR3 region is CASSYRRVTTEAFF. The CDR3 bases are TGTGCCAGCAGTTACCGCAGGGTTACCACTGAAGCTTTCTTT.

The chain couples TRBV7-8 to TRBJ2-1, with TRBD2 matching 10 bases. The CDR3 is 17 residues long. The germline CDR1 and CDR2 sequences are SGHVS and FQNEAQ. Trimming at V came to 5 bases and at J to 5 bases, leaving 12 bases not matched to a gene. The CDR3 spells CASSVRLAGVQNNEQFF. CDR3 DNA sequence: TGTGCCAGCAGCGTACGCCTAGCGGGAGTACAAAACAATGAGCAGTTCTTC. The full variable domain, its missing parts supplied by reference TRBV7-8 and TRBJ2-1, is GAGVSQSPRYKVAKRGQDVALRCDPISGHVSLFWYQQALGQGPEFLTYFQNEAQLDKSGLPSDRFFAERPEGSVSTLKIQRTQQEDSAVYLCASSVRLAGVQNNEQFFGPGTRLTVL.

The chain joins TRBV27 to TRBJ2-1, with D possibly matching TRBD2 (5 bases). With 6 bases removed from V and 7 bases from J, the gap between germline ends came to 25 bases. CDR3 length: 17 residues. Germline CDR1 is MNHEY and CDR2 is SMNVEV (reference sequence). The CDR3 DNA reads as TGTGCCAGCAGGGGGTTGGAGCGGCCTGGGGTGGGAAATGAGCAGTTCTTC. Protein sequence: CASRGLERPGVGNEQFF.

For the CDR3, the DNA is TGTGCCAGCAGCTTAGCCGCGCGGGGGATTCAAGAGACCCAGTACTTC. It translates to CASSLAARGIQETQYF. V gene TRBV13 combines with J gene TRBJ2-5; 7 bases align to TRBD2. CDR3 size: 16 residues. The trim removed 1 base at V and 2 bases at J, leaving 7 bases unmatched. Germline-derived CDR1 and CDR2 are PRHDT and FYEKMQ (reference sequence).

The V gene is TRBV15, the J gene TRBJ2-3; TRBD1 agrees at 12 bases. CDR3 length equals 17 residues. Germline V CDR1 and CDR2: LNHNV, YYDKDF (reference sequence). Trimming at V came to 1 base and at J to 5 bases, leaving 7 bases not matched to a gene. The CDR3 nucleotides read TGTGCCACCAGCAGAGGTGTCCGGGACAGGGGGCAAGATACGCAGTATTTT. Amino acid sequence: CATSRGVRDRGQDTQYF.

The chain joins TRBV23-1 to TRBJ1-2; D ambiguous. TRBV23-1 is treated as an ORF (open reading frame) with a function not yet certain. The CDR3 is made up of 13 amino acids. With 0 bases removed from V and 10 bases from J, the gap between germline ends came to 12 bases. CDR3 protein: CASSQSCNPAYTF. The CDR3 DNA is TGCGCCAGCAGTCAATCGTGTAATCCCGCCTACACCTTC.

The chain recombines TRBV5-5 with TRBJ2-3; D remains ambiguous. Germline CDR1 and CDR2: SGHKS and YYEKEE (reference sequence). The CDR3 has 14 amino acids. The germline V and J ends were trimmed by 0 bases and 4 bases, with 9 bases remaining between them. CDR3 in DNA: TGTGCCAGCAGCTTGGCCCCAAATCCAGATACGCAGTATTTT. Its protein is CASSLAPNPDTQYF.

The gene calls are TRBV6-5 and TRBJ2-1; the match to TRBD2 covers 12 bases. In germline, CDR1 is MNHEY, CDR2 SVGAGI. The CDR3 sequence is 14 residues long. With V trimmed by 6 bases and J by 4 bases, 1 base remained unmatched. CDR3 sequence (DNA): TGTGCCAGCAGAACTAGCGGGGGGTACAATGAGCAGTTCTTC. Amino acids: CASRTSGGYNEQFF.

The chain combines TRBV10-1 with TRBJ2-3; no clear D. The ends were cut back, 2 bases at V and 0 bases at J, with 12 bases in the middle. This CDR3 contains 16 residues. Germline CDR1 WNHNN, CDR2 SYGVQD (reference sequence). The CDR3 sequence is CASSETVGSSTDTQYF. The DNA for the CDR3 is TGCGCCAGCAGTGAGACGGTGGGCTCTAGCACAGATACGCAGTATTTT.

CDR3 nucleotides: TGTGCCAGCAGTCATCAGGGGAACACTGAAGCTTTCTTT. Translating it yields CASSHQGNTEAFF. The V call is TRBV27, the J call TRBJ1-1; weak D call: TRBD1 (5 bases). CDR1 MNHEY and CDR2 SMNVEV come from the germline V gene (reference sequence). The V gene lost 5 bases and the J gene lost 1 base, with 8 bases spanning the gap. The CDR3 is 13 residues long.

The chain uses TRBV28 and TRBJ1-2; D perhaps matches TRBD1 (5 bases). V was trimmed by 8 bases and J by 1 base, leaving 11 bases between them. The germline gives CDR1 MDHEN, CDR2 SYDVKM. The CDR3 spans 13 residues. The CDR3 DNA sequence: TGTGCCAGCCGGGGACGGATTAACTATGGCTACACCTTC. Its protein is CASRGRINYGYTF.

The rearrangement joins TRBV5-1 to TRBJ2-7, with a tentative D call TRBD1 (5 bases). The germline V gene encodes CDR1 SGHRS and CDR2 YFSETQ. The CDR3 covers 15 residues. With 0 bases removed from V and 2 bases from J, the gap between germline ends came to 12 bases. The CDR3 loop is CASSLGGGRAYEQYF. In DNA form, the CDR3 reads TGCGCCAGCAGCTTGGGGGGCGGTAGGGCCTACGAGCAGTACTTC.

The chain couples TRBV28 to TRBJ2-1; the match to TRBD1 covers 9 bases. The CDR3 length is 16 residues. CDR1 and CDR2 from the germline V gene are MDHEN and SYDVKM. V shed 3 bases, J shed 8 bases, and the junction held 11 bases outside the gene matches. The CDR3 region has the DNA TGTGCCAGCAGTTTTCCCCTGGGACAGGGACGGGATGAGCAGTTCTTC. Translation: CASSFPLGQGRDEQFF.

The chain couples TRBV27 to TRBJ1-1; the D is unclear. The CDR3 spans 14 residues. The V end was cut by 3 bases, the J end by 5 bases, with 13 bases between. The germline gives CDR1 MNHEY, CDR2 SMNVEV (reference sequence). In nucleotides, the CDR3 is TGTGCCAGCAGTTTCGTCAGTCTGGGGACTGAAGCTTTCTTT. Translation: CASSFVSLGTEAFF.